This T cell receptor beta chain came from a study of blood T cell repertoires in COVID-19. Study information: Samples came from the United States, Italy and Spain, spanning acute and convalescent COVID-19. PBMCs, B-cell-depleted T cells, or T cells provided the cDNA or gDNA that made up the material.

Libraries were prepared by immunoSEQ multiplex PCR; TCRdb keeps only in-frame clonotypes and omits some of them. In the table there are roughly 150,000 clones, roughly 80% of which are singletons. Participant-given clinical history determined each cohort assignment. V lost 4 bases to trimming and J lost 5 bases; unmatched junction nucleotides: 7. The CDR3 loop spans 15 amino acids. The germline gives CDR1 KGHSH, CDR2 LQKENI. This sequence originates from a woman aged 60-70 years who had recovered from COVID-19. The chain employs TRBV18 and TRBJ2-1, with 8 bases aligning to TRBD1. The sample comprised PBMCs or T cells enriched from blood (not recorded which). The CDR3 region has the DNA TGTGCCAGCTCACTTGGACAGGGTGCGAACAATGAGCAGTTCTTC. Encoded protein: CASSLGQGANNEQFF.